This T cell receptor beta chain originates from a study of T cell responses to AZD1222 COVID-19 vaccine. Study results and caveats: Clonal diversity was possibly underestimated, and white British individuals and females predominated among donors. Once two AZD1222 doses were given, Spike-specific TCR breadth and depth went up.

Data came from immunoSEQ multiplex PCR; TCRdb stores just in-frame clones and leaves some out. This table holds about 130,000 clones, about 86% found once. On this clone: Its antigen is undetermined.

The CDR3 is made up of 17 amino acids. The chain has TRBV21-1 and TRBJ2-7; the table gives TRBD2 as D, unverified against the DNA. TRBV21-1 is labeled a pseudogene. The sequence came from an adult in good health. Material: peripheral blood, obtained on day 0 of AZD1222 vaccination. CDR3: CASSKAGSRPGSYEQYF. CDR3 bases: TGTGCCAGCAGCAAAGCGGGTAGCCGGCCGGGTTCCTACGAGCAGTACTTC.